This TCR beta chain was documented in a study of control samples from healthy donors and cancer patients. The V gene's germline CDR1 is ENHRY and CDR2 SYGVKD. Trimming took 6 bases from V and 8 from J; bases not matched to a gene: 8. The CDR3 sequence is 14 residues long. The repertoire was sequenced with immunoSEQ multiplex PCR; TCRdb's copy has only in-frame clones and lacks some. The table includes about 170,000 clones, roughly 94% detected once. The sample holds one count of this clone. The sequence was obtained from a woman aged 18-29 years in good health. What was sequenced was blood. The V and J genes are TRBV10-3 and TRBJ2-1; 9 bases map to TRBD1. As DNA, the CDR3 is TGTGCCATCAGCCGGGACAGGGTTATGGATGAGCAGTTCTTC. Protein sequence: CAISRDRVMDEQFF.